These 10 T cell receptor beta chains share one sample of origin, sequenced in a study of cytomegalovirus exposure and HLA in healthy donors. Primers for the PCR totalled 60 Vbeta and 13 Jbeta. Generated by immunoSEQ multiplex PCR, the TCRdb table keeps only in-frame clones and is missing some. The sample lists approximately 80,000 clones, about 81% occurring once. Sequenced material: PBMCs. The origin of the receptors is a man between 60 and 75 years old in good health and CMV-seronegative.

As DNA, the CDR3 is TGTGCCAGCAGCCAACAAGACGGGGGAGCGGAGACCCAGTACTTC. Its protein product is CASSQQDGGAETQYF. This chain uses TRBV4-2 with TRBJ2-5, with D possibly TRBD2 on 6 matching bases. Germline-derived CDR1 and CDR2 are LGHNA and YNFKEQ. V gave up 2 bases and J gave up 5 bases, with 15 bases separating them. The CDR3 is 15 amino acids.

The chain links TRBV29-1 to TRBJ2-2; perhaps TRBD1 as D (5 bases). The V end lost 6 bases, the J end lost 3 bases, and 14 bases lay between the germline ends. The CDR3 length is 14 residues. The germline CDR1 and CDR2 sequences are SQVTM and ANQGSEA. CDR3 sequence (DNA): TGCAGCGTCGACTCAGGGCGAGACACCGGGGAGCTGTTTTTT. Protein sequence: CSVDSGRDTGELFF.

This clone was recorded a few times. The gene calls are TRBV15 and TRBJ2-1, with 8 bases aligning to TRBD2. This CDR3 has 15 residues. Germline trimming cut 0 bases from V and 8 bases from J; bases unmatched to any gene: 6. In germline, CDR1 is LNHNV, CDR2 YYDKDF (reference sequence). Written as DNA, the CDR3 is TGTGCCACCAGCAGAGAAGGGACTAGGAGCGATGAGCAGTTCTTC. It is translated as CATSREGTRSDEQFF.

V and J are TRBV6-5 and TRBJ1-4, with D possibly TRBD1 on 5 matching bases. Germline V gives CDR1 MNHEY, CDR2 SVGAGI. Between the trimmed V and J ends, which lost 5 bases and 12 bases, there was a span of 19 bases. CDR3 length: 14 residues. The CDR3 protein is CASSRDFVVTELFF. DNA of the CDR3: TGTGCCAGCAGTCGGGACTTCGTAGTGACGGAACTGTTTTTT.

Details on this clone: The identical CDR3 is also encoded by other nucleotide sequences in the sample. This chain uses TRBV19 with TRBJ1-2; tentative D call: TRBD1 (6 bases). The germline CDR1 and CDR2 sequences are LNHDA and SQIVND (reference sequence). The CDR3 covers 14 residues. The germline V and J ends were trimmed by 2 bases and 8 bases, with 15 bases remaining between them. CDR3 nucleotides: TGTGCCAGTAGTATAACAGGGCCCGCACTCGGCTACACCTTC. As protein: CASSITGPALGYTF.

The chain joins TRBV5-4 to TRBJ1-2; tentatively, D is TRBD1 (5 bases). V dropped 4 bases and J dropped 8 bases, with 18 bases sitting between them. Germline loops: CDR1 SGHNT, CDR2 YYREEE (reference sequence). The CDR3 extends over 14 amino acids. The DNA for the CDR3 is TGTGCCAGCAGCCCCGCTGGGACTAGGAGGGGCTACACCTTC. This gives the protein CASSPAGTRRGYTF.

The chain carries TRBV6-5 and TRBJ1-3; no firm D call. Trimming removed 8 bases from V and 0 bases from J, with 11 bases in between. This CDR3 has 14 residues. In germline, CDR1 is MNHEY, CDR2 SVGAGI. CDR3 sequence reads: CASGEPSSGNTIYF. DNA for the CDR3: TGTGCCAGCGGGGAGCCGAGCTCTGGAAACACCATATATTTT.

The CDR3 protein is CATPLGGTDYNSPLHF. The CDR3 DNA sequence: TGTGCCACCCCCCTGGGGGGGACGGATTATAATTCACCCCTCCACTTT. The chain joins TRBV2 to TRBJ1-6, with a possible D match to TRBD1 (5 bases). The V gene's germline CDR1 is SNHLY and CDR2 FYNNEI. The CDR3 covers 16 residues. The V end lost 10 bases, the J end lost 4 bases, and 20 bases lay between the germline ends.

This rearrangement joins TRBV2 to TRBJ2-1; D is possibly TRBD2 (5 bases). From germline, CDR1 is SNHLY and CDR2 FYNNEI. V lost 2 bases to trimming and J lost 6 bases, with 11 bases between them. The CDR3 is made up of 14 amino acids. The CDR3 DNA follows: TGTGCCAGCAGTGAATGGTCTAGCCGCAATGAGCAGTTCTTC. It encodes CASSEWSSRNEQFF.

About this clone itself: This CDR3 is also generated by other DNA sequences in the sample. V is TRBV2 and J is TRBJ1-6, with D perhaps matching TRBD1 (5 bases). The CDR3 is made up of 15 amino acids. CDR1 is SNHLY, CDR2 FYNNEI, per germline. V was pared by 2 bases and J by 5 bases, with 10 bases between. CDR3 protein: CASSERTGDNSPLHF. The CDR3 nucleotides read TGTGCCAGCAGTGAAAGGACGGGGGATAATTCACCCCTCCACTTT.